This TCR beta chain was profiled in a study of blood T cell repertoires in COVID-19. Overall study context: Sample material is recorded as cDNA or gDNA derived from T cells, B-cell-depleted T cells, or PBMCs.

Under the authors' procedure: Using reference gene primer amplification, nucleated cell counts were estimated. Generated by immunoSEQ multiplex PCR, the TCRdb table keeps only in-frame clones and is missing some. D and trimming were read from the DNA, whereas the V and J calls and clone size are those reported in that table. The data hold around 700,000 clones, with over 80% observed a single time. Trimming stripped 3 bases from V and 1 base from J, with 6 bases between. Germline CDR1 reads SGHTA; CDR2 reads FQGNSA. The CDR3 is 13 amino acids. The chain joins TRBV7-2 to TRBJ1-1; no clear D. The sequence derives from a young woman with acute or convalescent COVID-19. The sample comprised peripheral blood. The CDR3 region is CASSFVKNTEAFF. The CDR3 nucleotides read TGTGCCAGCAGCTTCGTTAAGAACACTGAAGCTTTCTTT.